The source of this TCR beta chain is a study of T cell changes during pregnancy in multiple sclerosis. The germline V gene has CDR1 SGHNT and CDR2 YYREEE (reference sequence). The V gene lost 0 bases and the J gene lost 0 bases, with 7 bases spanning the gap. This CDR3 spans 15 amino acids. TCRdb keeps only in-frame clones here, not all; method: immunoSEQ multiplex PCR. The sample shows over 40,000 clones, more than 75% of them seen only once. This chain connects TRBV5-4 to TRBJ2-1; weak D call: TRBD2 (5 bases). The sequencing here drew on CD8+ T cells from peripheral blood mononuclear cells, taken after pregnancy. The source is a female donor in good health, enrolled as a control in a pregnancy study. This CDR3 reads CASSLDRGSYNEQFF. DNA for the CDR3: TGTGCCAGCAGCTTGGACCGGGGCTCCTACAATGAGCAGTTCTTC.